Included here is one T cell receptor beta chain sequence, with context. The data are from a study of shared clonotypes between healthy human individuals. Positively selected for CCR7, the CD45RO-negative cells used as naive CD8 cells excluded terminally differentiated effector memory CD45RA+ cells. The CDR3 covers 16 residues. Looked up from germline, CDR1 is SGDLS and CDR2 is YYNGEE. The ends were cut back, 2 bases at V and 0 bases at J, with 9 bases in the middle. Assay used: immunoSEQ multiplex PCR; TCRdb lists only in-frame clones, some missing. The table has millions of clones, less than 95% seen once.

The receptor was derived from a man in his late teens or twenties in good health. V and J are TRBV9 and TRBJ1-6; TRBD1 might be the D (6 bases). The sample consisted of naive CD8+ T cells sorted from blood. CDR3 in amino acids: CASSVDSSSYNSPLHF. Written as DNA, the CDR3 is TGTGCCAGCAGCGTGGACAGTAGCTCCTATAATTCACCCCTCCACTTT.